This passage covers 5 T cell receptor beta chains from one sample sequenced in a study of regulatory T cells in long-lasting Graves disease. Stated time point: newly diagnosed GD, antithyroid drugs for less than 3 months. The TCR library was prepared using RNA isolated from PBMCs. Sequencing libraries for TCR beta were prepared with iRepertoire HTBI primers and Arm-PCR of CDR3 regions. TCRdb processed the multiplex PCR reads anew with MiXCR; each CDR3 protein has one entry. The top ten hold around a fifth of the sample, which has hundreds of thousands of distinct CDR3 sequences, around 15% seen once. The material sequenced was peripheral blood mononuclear cells (PBMCs), taken at new diagnosis, from a patient treated with antithyroid drugs. The source is a female donor with Graves disease.

This clonotype showed up many times. This chain links TRBV28 with TRBJ2-3; maybe TRBD2 (7 bases). The germline gives CDR1 MDHEN, CDR2 SYDVKM. The V end was cut by 6 bases, the J end by 3 bases, with 13 bases between. This CDR3 has 14 amino acids. The CDR3 loop reads CASRNGGATDTQYF. The CDR3 coding sequence is TGTGCCAGCAGGAATGGGGGGGCTACAGATACGCAGTATTTT.

This clonotype was seen repeatedly, ten times or more. This chain connects TRBV4-1 to TRBJ2-7, with 7 positions matching TRBD2. CDR1 and CDR2 from the germline V gene are MGHRA and YSYEKL. CDR3 length: 16 residues. The V gene end was trimmed by 4 bases and the J gene end by 3 bases; junction bases not matched to a gene: 12. CDR3: CASSRTASGALYEQYF. The CDR3 DNA reads as TGCGCCAGCAGCCGGACCGCTAGCGGTGCTCTCTACGAGCAGTACTTC.

This clonotype has at least ten counts. The junction differs from germline at one of its ends, possibly a read error. V and J are TRBV5-1 and TRBJ1-1; D remains unclear. Looked up from germline, CDR1 is SGHRS and CDR2 is YFSETQ. The CDR3 consists of 13 residues. As DNA, the CDR3 is TGTGCCAGCAGCTTTAGAGCGAACACTGAAGCTTTCTTT. Amino acid sequence: CASSFRANTEAFF.

This clonotype occurred many times. The chain joins TRBV5-1 to TRBJ2-1; 8 bases line up with TRBD2. V was clipped by 2 bases and J by 9 bases; unmatched bases: 16. Germline CDR1 is SGHRS and CDR2 is YFSETQ. CDR3 length equals 17 residues. The CDR3 DNA sequence: TGCGCCAGCAGCTTTCGTGCGGGAGGAATCGGACACGGTGAGCAGTTCTTC. Translated: CASSFRAGGIGHGEQFF.

This clonotype was seen many times. The CDR3 spells CASSPAGLAGDSSGELFF. The CDR3 DNA reads as TGTGCCAGCAGCCCGGCCGGCCTAGCGGGGGATTCATCCGGGGAGCTGTTTTTT. The rearrangement uses TRBV12-3 or TRBV12-4 and TRBJ2-2; TRBD2 matches 10 bases. J lost 6 bases, V lost 6 bases, and 16 bases had no gene match. The length of the CDR3 is 18 residues.